The present T cell receptor (beta chain) was sequenced within a study of blood T cell repertoires in COVID-19. Deletions cut 1 base from V and 2 bases from J, with 12 bases between. The CDR3 is 15 amino acids. CDR1 and CDR2 (germline): LGHDT, YNNKEL (reference sequence). Here immunoSEQ multiplex PCR was the method, and the copy in TCRdb shows in-frame clones only, minus some. Counted here are about 70,000 clones, around 86% occurring once; the ten biggest clones make up approximately 10%. The receptor was derived from a woman between 18 and 29 years old with acute or convalescent COVID-19. The chain carries TRBV3-1 (or the pseudogene TRBV3-2) and TRBJ2-7; D ambiguous. Sequencing was carried out using peripheral blood. DNA for the CDR3: TGTGCCAGCAGCCAAGGGAGAACCCAGACCTACGAGCAGTACTTC. This translates into CASSQGRTQTYEQYF.